The rows below give T cell receptor beta chains drawn from one sample of a study of T cell clusters in autoimmune cytopenias. TCRdb reprocessed the multiplex PCR reads and stores each CDR3 protein as one record, lacking DNA. This sample's clone table lists several thousand distinct CDR3 sequences. These data also formed part of another study, on T cell repertoires in aging, cancer and after chemotherapy.

Input material: peripheral blood. The receptors originated from a human donor in good health. Both conserved end residues are part of each CDR3. Clone size is shown for a subset of rows, as once, few, many or a class of expanded clone.

v_gene: TRBV6-1
abundance: NA
j_gene: TRBJ2-7
CDR3aa: CASSTQGSNDEQYF

v_gene: TRBV19
abundance: NA
j_gene: TRBJ1-2
CDR3aa: CASTSPGTVRGYTF

v_gene: TRBV5-5
abundance: medium-sized
j_gene: TRBJ2-7
CDR3aa: CASSPGVGSYEQYF

v_gene: TRBV12-3/TRBV12-4
abundance: medium-sized
j_gene: TRBJ2-2
CDR3aa: CASSTGRRNTGELFF

v_gene: TRBV30
abundance: medium-sized
j_gene: TRBJ1-2
CDR3aa: CAWSITNYGYTF

v_gene: TRBV24-1
abundance: NA
j_gene: TRBJ2-3
CDR3aa: CATSDRVGTDTQYF

v_gene: TRBV10-1
abundance: NA
j_gene: TRBJ2-7
CDR3aa: CASSERRQGDYRREQYF

v_gene: TRBV24-1
abundance: NA
j_gene: TRBJ2-7
CDR3aa: CATSDSRTRAYEQYF

v_gene: TRBV6-5
abundance: NA
j_gene: TRBJ2-2
CDR3aa: CASSYVKGGPAGELFF

v_gene: TRBV30
abundance: medium-sized
j_gene: TRBJ2-2
CDR3aa: CAWGQGLISGELFF

v_gene: TRBV6-1
abundance: NA
j_gene: TRBJ1-2
CDR3aa: CASGRDRGNYGYTF

v_gene: TRBV29-1
abundance: medium-sized
j_gene: TRBJ2-5
CDR3aa: CSVLPNQETQYF

v_gene: TRBV30
abundance: medium-sized
j_gene: TRBJ1-2
CDR3aa: CAWSVSARRYLTNYGYTF

v_gene: TRBV18
abundance: NA
j_gene: TRBJ2-3
CDR3aa: CASSPGLAGADTQYF

v_gene: TRBV6-2/TRBV6-3
abundance: NA
j_gene: TRBJ2-2
CDR3aa: CASTLERDAPSGELFF

v_gene: TRBV19
abundance: medium-sized
j_gene: TRBJ1-2
CDR3aa: CASSTPNRGYGYTF

v_gene: TRBV19
abundance: NA
j_gene: TRBJ1-2
CDR3aa: CASSIIVGVYGYTF

v_gene: TRBV30
abundance: NA
j_gene: TRBJ2-3
CDR3aa: CAWSEGSGTTDTQYF

v_gene: TRBV18
abundance: medium-sized
j_gene: TRBJ2-3
CDR3aa: CASSPPSWQGLDTQYF

v_gene: TRBV30
abundance: NA
j_gene: TRBJ2-7
CDR3aa: CAWGRRAVQYF

v_gene: TRBV10-1
abundance: NA
j_gene: TRBJ1-2
CDR3aa: CASSEGGHILYGYTF

v_gene: TRBV5-6
abundance: medium-sized
j_gene: TRBJ2-3
CDR3aa: CASLARQGRLAGGFTDTQYF

v_gene: TRBV27
abundance: NA
j_gene: TRBJ2-7
CDR3aa: CASSSRWTGAYEQYF

v_gene: TRBV6-5
abundance: medium-sized
j_gene: TRBJ2-7
CDR3aa: CASSTTASEPSYEQYF

v_gene: TRBV6-5
abundance: NA
j_gene: TRBJ1-1
CDR3aa: CATFQLGTVNTEAFF

v_gene: TRBV27
abundance: NA
j_gene: TRBJ2-5
CDR3aa: CATTGGTSGTETQYF

v_gene: TRBV6-5
abundance: NA
j_gene: TRBJ1-4
CDR3aa: CASSLGRINEKLFF

v_gene: TRBV6-1
abundance: NA
j_gene: TRBJ1-1
CDR3aa: CASSDSGQGNTEAFF

v_gene: TRBV29-1
abundance: large
j_gene: TRBJ2-3
CDR3aa: CSVVRLSTDTQYF

v_gene: TRBV6-2/TRBV6-3
abundance: NA
j_gene: TRBJ2-1
CDR3aa: CASKILAGYNEQFF

v_gene: TRBV19
abundance: medium-sized
j_gene: TRBJ2-5
CDR3aa: CATGWRGGETQYF